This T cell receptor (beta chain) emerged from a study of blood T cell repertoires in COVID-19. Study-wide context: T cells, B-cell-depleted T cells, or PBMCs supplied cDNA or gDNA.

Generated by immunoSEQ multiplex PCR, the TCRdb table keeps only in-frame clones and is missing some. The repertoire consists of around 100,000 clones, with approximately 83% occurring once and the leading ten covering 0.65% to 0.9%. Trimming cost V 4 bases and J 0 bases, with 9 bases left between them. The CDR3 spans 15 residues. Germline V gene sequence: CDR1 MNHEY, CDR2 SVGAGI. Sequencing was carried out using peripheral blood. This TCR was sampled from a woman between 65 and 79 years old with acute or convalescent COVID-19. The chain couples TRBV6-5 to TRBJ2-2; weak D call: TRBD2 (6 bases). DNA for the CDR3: TGTGCCAGCAGTTTTAGCGGAACGAACACCGGGGAGCTGTTTTTT. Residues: CASSFSGTNTGELFF.